A selection of T cell receptor beta chains follows, all from one sample in a study of cytomegalovirus exposure and HLA in healthy donors. The protocol was immunoSEQ multiplex PCR, while the TCRdb copy is restricted to in-frame clones and leaves out a portion. This table holds about 86,000 clones, 60% to 80% found once. Specimen: PBMCs. All receptors come from a man in his sixties in good health and CMV-seronegative. Both conserved end residues are part of each CDR3. The D gene is left open where the match is weak. Some rows have no size entry. The others give once, few or many, or a class for an expanded clone.

V gene	clone size	J gene	D gene	CDR3 protein	CDR3 DNA
TRBV10-2	NA	TRBJ2-7	NA	CASSDNILREQYF	TGCGCCAGCAGTGATAACATACTACGGGAGCAGTACTTC
TRBV2	NA	TRBJ2-3	TRBD2	CATALAGGTDTQYF	TGTGCCACCGCGCTAGCGGGTGGCACAGATACGCAGTATTTT
TRBV7-9	NA	TRBJ2-7	NA	CASSQTSGNEQYF	TGTGCCAGCAGCCAGACGTCAGGGAACGAGCAGTACTTC
TRBV21-1	once	TRBJ1-6	NA	CASSKMEGIYNSPLHF	TGTGCCAGCAGCAAAATGGAGGGAATCTATAATTCACCCCTCCACTTT
TRBV25-1	NA	TRBJ1-2	NA	CASSVQGHRGRGYTF	TGTGCCAGCAGTGTACAGGGCCACCGGGGTCGAGGCTACACCTTC
TRBV27	NA	TRBJ2-7	NA	CASSLQGRGEQYF	TGTGCCAGCAGTCTGCAGGGTCGCGGCGAGCAGTACTTC
TRBV27	NA	TRBJ2-1	TRBD2	CASSLGLASEQFF	TGTGCCAGCAGTTTAGGACTAGCGAGTGAGCAGTTCTTC
TRBV10-1	NA	TRBJ2-3	TRBD2	CASSESTSGSADTQYF	TGCGCCAGCAGTGAGTCTACTAGCGGGAGCGCAGATACGCAGTATTTT
TRBV28	NA	TRBJ2-3	TRBD2	CASSHQGGGVAGGTADTQYF	TGTGCCAGCAGTCACCAGGGAGGAGGAGTAGCGGGAGGGACGGCAGATACGCAGTATTTT
TRBV7-2	once	TRBJ1-3	NA	CASSLDAGIGNTIYF	TGTGCCAGCAGCTTAGACGCAGGGATCGGAAACACCATATATTTT
TRBV4-1	NA	TRBJ1-4	TRBD1	CASSQEGTVNEKLFF	TGCGCCAGCAGCCAAGAAGGGACAGTGAATGAAAAACTGTTTTTT
TRBV19	NA	TRBJ2-3	NA	CAVGVAAPGTQYF	TGTGCCGTGGGGGTAGCGGCCCCGGGTACGCAGTATTTT
TRBV29-1	NA	TRBJ1-5	NA	CSVAAGGSNQPQHF	TGCAGCGTTGCCGCGGGGGGCTCCAATCAGCCCCAGCATTTT
TRBV5-1	NA	TRBJ2-5	NA	CASSWRRPSEETQYF	TGCGCCAGCAGCTGGAGACGGCCATCTGAAGAGACCCAGTACTTC
TRBV7-9	few	TRBJ2-5	NA	CASSPVPPEETQYF	TGTGCCAGCAGCCCGGTTCCCCCGGAGGAGACCCAGTACTTC
TRBV2	NA	TRBJ2-1	TRBD2	CASRSTTLAGRQFF	TGTGCCAGCAGATCAACGACTTTAGCGGGAAGGCAGTTCTTC
TRBV19	NA	TRBJ1-5	TRBD1	CASSEQGNNQPQHF	TGTGCCAGTAGTGAACAGGGGAACAATCAGCCCCAGCATTTT
TRBV2	few	TRBJ2-5	TRBD1	CASSDQTGAYETQYF	TGTGCCAGCAGTGATCAGACAGGGGCTTATGAGACCCAGTACTTC
TRBV7-9	NA	TRBJ1-2	NA	CASSPRRGFGDGYTF	TGTGCCAGCAGCCCCCGACGGGGATTTGGGGATGGCTACACCTTC
TRBV6-1	NA	TRBJ2-1	TRBD1	CASGAGTGYYNEQFF	TGTGCCTCCGGGGCCGGGACAGGGTATTACAATGAGCAGTTCTTC
TRBV28	NA	TRBJ2-7	TRBD1	CASSHTGTGVNPPYEQYF	TGTGCCAGCAGTCATACCGGGACAGGGGTGAATCCCCCCTACGAGCAGTACTTC
TRBV6-1	NA	TRBJ1-4	TRBD1	CASLSTGGSEKLFF	TGTGCCAGCCTTTCGACAGGGGGAAGTGAAAAACTGTTTTTT
TRBV4-3	NA	TRBJ2-2	NA	CASSQLDRNTGELFF	TGCGCCAGCAGCCAACTCGACAGGAACACCGGGGAGCTGTTTTTT
TRBV2	NA	TRBJ2-7	TRBD2	CASTSAGVFYEQYF	TGTGCCAGCACGTCAGCGGGAGTTTTCTACGAGCAGTACTTC
TRBV5-1	once	TRBJ2-2	TRBD1	CASSLVTGGFNTGELFF	TGCGCCAGCAGCTTGGTCACAGGGGGCTTTAACACCGGGGAGCTGTTTTTT
TRBV5-4	NA	TRBJ2-5	TRBD2	CASSFEGGPETQYF	TGTGCCAGCAGCTTTGAGGGAGGGCCAGAGACCCAGTACTTC
TRBV11-2	few	TRBJ2-7	NA	CASSPSTGYEQYF	TGTGCCAGCAGCCCCTCTACCGGCTACGAGCAGTACTTC
TRBV2	NA	TRBJ1-5	NA	CASSDPREVGNQPQHF	TGTGCCAGCAGTGACCCTAGGGAGGTGGGCAATCAGCCCCAGCATTTT
TRBV10-1	NA	TRBJ2-2	NA	CASSTGLAGELFF	TGCGCCAGCAGTACAGGGTTGGCCGGGGAGCTGTTTTTT
TRBV29-1	NA	TRBJ2-5	TRBD2	CSVEFSGGDAYQETQYF	TGCAGCGTTGAATTTAGCGGGGGGGACGCGTACCAAGAGACCCAGTACTTC
TRBV30	NA	TRBJ1-2	NA	CAWSVGGGPYGYTF	TGTGCCTGGAGTGTAGGTGGGGGCCCCTATGGCTACACCTTC
TRBV15	NA	TRBJ1-2	NA	CATSLWGANYGYTF	TGTGCCACCAGCCTCTGGGGGGCTAACTATGGCTACACCTTC
TRBV18	NA	TRBJ1-1	TRBD1	CASAPGQGRTEAFF	TGTGCCAGCGCCCCGGGACAGGGACGCACTGAAGCTTTCTTT